The 3 T cell receptor beta chains reported below all come from one sample, sequenced in a study of T-cell reconstitution after alpha-beta-depleted transplantation in children. Researchers prepared the TCRbeta library using unique molecular identifiers, the study reports. TCRdb processed the PCR reads anew with MiXCR; each CDR3 protein has one entry. The sample includes 700,000 to 950,000 distinct CDR3 sequences, roughly 15% of them seen just once. Sequencing used PBMCs, mostly from graft donor cells, obtained 360 days after TCRalphabeta/CD19-depleted stem cell transplant. The receptors stem from a male patient younger than 18 who had a stem cell transplant for acute lymphoblastic leukemia, so the T cells may come from the graft donor.

This clonotype turned up a few times. V is TRBV12-3 or TRBV12-4 and J is TRBJ1-2, with 7 bases fitting TRBD1. The CDR3 covers 13 residues. V shed 5 bases and J 7 bases; nucleotides not matched to a gene: 7. The CDR3 sequence is CASSLTGFSGYTF. In DNA form, the CDR3 reads TGTGCCAGCAGTCTGACAGGGTTTTCTGGCTACACCTTC.

The gene calls are TRBV25-1 and TRBJ2-2; D uncertain. The CDR3 is 14 amino acids. V lost 6 bases and J lost 4, with 12 bases in between. Germline CDR1 is MGHDK and CDR2 is SYGVNS. The CDR3 DNA reads TGTGCCAGCAGCGGTGCCGACCTCACCGGGGAGCTGTTTTTT. Residues: CASSGADLTGELFF.

This clonotype has only a few counts. J is TRBJ2-4 and V is TRBV5-5; possibly TRBD1 or TRBD2 for D (6 bases each). The CDR3 has 14 residues. V was trimmed by 1 base and J by 9 bases, leaving 14 bases between them. Looked up from germline, CDR1 is SGHKS and CDR2 is YYEKEE (reference sequence). Written as DNA, the CDR3 is TGTGCCAGCAGCTTGTCTACAGGGCGGGGCATTCAGTACTTC. Translation gives CASSLSTGRGIQYF.